This T cell receptor (beta chain) was sequenced for a study of cytomegalovirus exposure and HLA in healthy donors. General study points: Serostatus for CMV was the only available immune exposure information. Sequence variants that were highly shared formed a cluster that was likely a sequencing artifact. Follow-up analysis found HLA locus-dependent TCR association rates, highest for DRB1 and lowest for HLA-C.

The ends were cut back, 0 bases at V and 2 bases at J, with 11 bases in the middle. Germline lookup yields CDR1 MNHEY and CDR2 SVGAGI. The CDR3 contains 15 residues. PCR used 60 Vbeta primers and 13 Jbeta primers. Generated by immunoSEQ multiplex PCR, the TCRdb table keeps only in-frame clones and is missing some. In the table there are fewer than 350,000 clones, approximately 90% of which are singletons. Concerning this clone: No antigen is known for it.

The sample consisted of PBMCs. The chain employs TRBV6-5 and TRBJ2-7; TRBD2 might be the D (6 bases). The receptor's source is a woman between 18 and 29 years old in good health and CMV-seronegative. The CDR3 region is CASSYSGGAPYEQYF. The CDR3 region has the DNA TGTGCCAGCAGTTACTCAGGCGGGGCCCCCTACGAGCAGTACTTC.